This entry lists 11 T cell receptor beta chains sequenced from one sample in a study of cytomegalovirus exposure and HLA in healthy donors. The primer mix had 60 Vbeta and 13 Jbeta primers. Assay used: immunoSEQ multiplex PCR; TCRdb lists only in-frame clones, some missing. The table lists approximately 130,000 clones, around 79% of them singletons. The sample comprised PBMCs. The source is a young woman in good health and CMV-seronegative.

This clone was counted once. V usage is TRBV18 and J usage is TRBJ1-2, with 7 bases that match TRBD1. The CDR3 loop spans 14 amino acids. V gave up 3 bases and J gave up 4 bases; unmatched junction bases: 5. CDR1 is KGHSH and CDR2 is LQKENI in the germline V gene. The CDR3 DNA follows: TGTGCCAGCTCACCCACAGGGGAAACCTATGGCTACACCTTC. Translating gives CASSPTGETYGYTF.

The J gene is TRBJ2-3, the V gene TRBV5-1; TRBD2 matches 14 bases. V lost 3 bases to trimming and J lost 6 bases; unmatched junction nucleotides: 3. The CDR3 has 15 amino acids. Germline CDR1 reads SGHRS; CDR2 reads YFSETQ. The CDR3 reads CASSSGLAGEDTQYF. The DNA for the CDR3 is TGCGCCAGCAGCTCGGGACTAGCGGGGGAGGATACGCAGTATTTT.

This rearrangement joins TRBV6-1 to TRBJ1-1; D is possibly TRBD1 (6 bases). The CDR3 has 14 amino acids. The germline CDR1 and CDR2 sequences are MNHNS and SASEGT. V was clipped by 6 bases and J by 4 bases, with 15 bases between them. The CDR3 nucleotides read TGTGCCAGCAGGAAGGGAGGGGGAAGCACTGAAGCTTTCTTT. Translating gives CASRKGGGSTEAFF.

This clone has just a few counts. The rearrangement uses TRBV6-1 and TRBJ2-3, with a weak D call TRBD1 (6 bases). Germline-derived CDR1 and CDR2 are MNHNS and SASEGT. This CDR3 contains 15 residues. V lost 2 bases and J lost 6, with 15 bases in between. The CDR3 nucleotides are TGTGCCAGCAGTGAACAGGGGCCCTTTTGGGATACGCAGTATTTT. Protein: CASSEQGPFWDTQYF.

This clone appeared a few times. The chain has TRBV15 and TRBJ2-7; D not certain. The ends were cut back, 5 bases at V and 3 bases at J, with 5 bases in the middle. CDR3 length: 11 amino acids. In germline, CDR1 is LNHNV, CDR2 YYDKDF (reference sequence). CDR3 DNA: TGTGCCACCAGCGAGAACTACGAGCAGTACTTC. It encodes CATSENYEQYF. The full variable domain, in which reference TRBV15 and TRBJ2-7 provide the parts outside the CDR3, is DAMVIQNPRYQVTQFGKPVTLSCSQTLNHNVMYWYQQKSSQAPKLLFHYYDKDFNNEADTPDNFQSRRPNTSFCFLDIRSPGLGDTAMYLCATSENYEQYFGPGTRLTVT.

This clone was seen only once. V is TRBV5-1 and J is TRBJ1-4; TRBD1 matches 7 bases. CDR3 size: 15 residues. The junction had 11 bases not matched to a gene; V was cut back by 4 bases and J by 8 bases. CDR1 is SGHRS, CDR2 YFSETQ, per germline. The CDR3 region is CASSPQGVPGEKLFF. DNA of the CDR3: TGCGCCAGCAGCCCCCAGGGGGTTCCGGGGGAAAAACTGTTTTTT.

The J gene is TRBJ2-3, the V gene TRBV5-1; 16 bases map to TRBD2. Germline V CDR1 and CDR2: SGHRS, YFSETQ. The trim removed 2 bases at V and 1 base at J, leaving 1 base unmatched. This CDR3 has 17 amino acids. CDR3 bases: TGCGCCAGCAGCTTTGGGACTAGCGGGAGGGGCACAGATACGCAGTATTTT. It yields the protein CASSFGTSGRGTDTQYF. Supplemented by reference TRBV5-1 and TRBJ2-3, the full variable domain reads KAGVTQTPRYLIKTRGQQVTLSCSPISGHRSVSWYQQTPGQGLQFLFEYFSETQRNKGNFPGRFSGRQFSNSRSEMNVSTLELGDSALYLCASSFGTSGRGTDTQYFGPGTRLTVL.

This rearrangement joins TRBV25-1 to TRBJ1-1; 7 positions agree with TRBD1. Germline CDR1 is MGHDK and CDR2 is SYGVNS. The CDR3 has 13 residues. V lost 2 bases and J lost 7; bases outside the gene matches: 4. CDR3 sequence: CASSEHRGLEAFF. The DNA for the CDR3 is TGTGCCAGCAGTGAACACAGGGGCCTTGAAGCTTTCTTT.

This clone was seen only once. This CDR3 is CASSVNRGYEQYF. The DNA of the CDR3 is TGCGCCAGCAGCGTTAACAGGGGATACGAGCAGTACTTC. J is TRBJ2-7 and V is TRBV4-3; the match to TRBD1 covers 7 bases. The ends lost 5 bases at V and 4 bases at J; junction bases unmatched: 5. The CDR3 covers 13 residues. CDR1 and CDR2 from the germline V gene are LGHNA and YSLEER.

The chain has TRBV15 and TRBJ1-6; 10 positions agree with TRBD1. This CDR3 is 15 amino acids long. Germline CDR1 reads LNHNV; CDR2 reads YYDKDF (reference sequence). J was trimmed by 8 bases and V by 1 base; bases with no gene match: 2. The CDR3, as DNA: TGTGCCACCAGCAGAGGGGGGACAGGGGATTCACCCCTCCACTTT. Translating gives CATSRGGTGDSPLHF. Together with reference TRBV15 and TRBJ1-6, the CDR3 gives the full variable domain: DAMVIQNPRYQVTQFGKPVTLSCSQTLNHNVMYWYQQKSSQAPKLLFHYYDKDFNNEADTPDNFQSRRPNTSFCFLDIRSPGLGDTAMYLCATSRGGTGDSPLHFGNGTRLTVT.

The rearrangement joins TRBV4-1 to TRBJ1-2; the match to TRBD1 covers 8 bases. Germline CDR1 is MGHRA and CDR2 is YSYEKL. The CDR3 contains 14 residues. Trimming took 0 bases from V and 8 from J; bases not matched to a gene: 5. In DNA, the CDR3 is TGCGCCAGCAGCCAAGAGGGGACAGGCGGAGGCTACACCTTC. Translating it yields CASSQEGTGGGYTF.